A single sample is the source of the 17 T cell receptor beta chains below, sequenced in a study of T cell clonotyping in hematopoietic cell transplantation. The repertoire was sequenced with immunoSEQ multiplex PCR; TCRdb's copy has only in-frame clones and lacks some. The table has tens of thousands of clones, 94% seen once; the top ten hold approximately 0.8%. The sequencing sample was made of peripheral blood mononuclear cells. The receptors derive from a woman in her fifties or sixties in good health. Some clones in this sample may be carry-over from other donors' samples.

This clone appeared a single time. The V call is TRBV19, the J call TRBJ2-1, with 9 bases matching TRBD2. Germline trimming cut 4 bases from V and 8 bases from J; bases unmatched to any gene: 9. Looked up from germline, CDR1 is LNHDA and CDR2 is SQIVND (reference sequence). The CDR3 is made up of 15 amino acids. CDR3 DNA: TGTGCCAGTAGTAAGAGGGGCGGGGGGGCATATGAGCAGTTCTTC. Protein sequence: CASSKRGGGAYEQFF. The whole variable domain, remainder taken from reference TRBV19 and TRBJ2-1, is DGGITQSPKYLFRKEGQNVTLSCEQNLNHDAMYWYRQDPGQGLRLIYYSQIVNDFQKGDIAEGYSVSREKKESFPLTVTSAQKNPTAFYLCASSKRGGGAYEQFFGPGTRLTVL.

The V and J genes are TRBV6-1 and TRBJ2-3; TRBD1 aligns across 7 bases. The V segment lost 4 bases and the J segment 1 base; nucleotides outside the gene matches: 5. Germline lookup yields CDR1 MNHNS and CDR2 SASEGT. The CDR3 totals 15 residues. The CDR3 region is CASSAWTGGTDTQYF. CDR3 DNA: TGTGCCAGCAGTGCCTGGACAGGAGGCACAGATACGCAGTATTTT.

This sequence joins TRBV11-3 and TRBJ2-7; D could derive from TRBD1 or TRBD2 (5 bases each). V was shortened by 8 bases and J by 7 bases, with 18 bases between the two germline ends. In germline, CDR1 is SGHNT, CDR2 YENEEA. The CDR3 is 13 amino acids. Here the CDR3 reads CASAIQAGGEQYF. CDR3 in DNA: TGTGCCAGCGCCATACAGGCGGGCGGGGAGCAGTACTTC.

This chain joins TRBV5-1 and TRBJ2-5; TRBD1 aligns across 9 bases. The CDR3 consists of 13 residues. J gave up 3 bases and V 4 bases, and 1 base lay outside the gene matches. The germline V gene has CDR1 SGHRS and CDR2 YFSETQ. CDR3 sequence: CASSRQGEETQYF. The CDR3 DNA is TGCGCCAGCAGCCGACAGGGGGAAGAGACCCAGTACTTC. Full variable domain (rest looked up from reference TRBV5-1 and TRBJ2-5): KAGVTQTPRYLIKTRGQQVTLSCSPISGHRSVSWYQQTPGQGLQFLFEYFSETQRNKGNFPGRFSGRQFSNSRSEMNVSTLELGDSALYLCASSRQGEETQYFGPGTRLLVL.

V and J are TRBV7-2 and TRBJ2-7; D tentatively reads TRBD1 or TRBD2 (5 bases each). The CDR3 consists of 15 residues. Germline V gene data show CDR1 as SGHTA and CDR2 as FQGNSA. Trimming took off 1 base at V and 2 bases at J, with 12 bases between the two ends. Here the CDR3 DNA reads TGTGCCAGCAGCTTAGAGGGACGAGGAACCTACGAGCAGTACTTC. This gives the protein CASSLEGRGTYEQYF.

The CDR3 spells CASSFPDGTTNEKLFF. DNA of the CDR3: TGTGCCAGCAGTTTCCCGGACGGAACAACTAATGAAAAACTGTTTTTT. The chain combines TRBV28 with TRBJ1-4, with D unresolved. V lost 3 bases and J 0 bases, leaving 11 bases between the germline ends. Germline V lookup: CDR1 MDHEN, CDR2 SYDVKM. The CDR3 runs to 16 residues.

This chain joins TRBV7-2 and TRBJ1-1; D unresolved. The CDR3 runs 13 residues. The V gene lost 4 bases and the J gene lost 4 bases, with 10 bases spanning the gap. The germline V gene has CDR1 SGHTA and CDR2 FQGNSA. The CDR3 nucleotides read TGTGCCAGCAGCTCCAATTGGGGCACTGAAGCTTTCTTT. This gives the protein CASSSNWGTEAFF.

The DNA of the CDR3 is TGCGCCAGCAGCTTGGCAGCGGGGGCCTACGAGCAGTACTTC. Translating it yields CASSLAAGAYEQYF. This chain joins TRBV5-1 and TRBJ2-7; 8 bases align to TRBD2. With 0 bases clipped from V and 2 bases from J, the junction kept 1 base outside the gene matches. The CDR3 totals 14 residues. From germline, CDR1 is SGHRS and CDR2 YFSETQ.

This chain connects TRBV28 to TRBJ1-3, with D tentatively TRBD1 (5 bases). CDR1 is MDHEN, CDR2 SYDVKM, per germline. V dropped 1 base and J dropped 4 bases, with 11 bases sitting between them. The CDR3 totals 15 residues. The CDR3: CASSLSGLGGNTIYF. As DNA, the CDR3 is TGTGCCAGCAGTTTATCGGGGCTAGGGGGAAACACCATATATTTT.

The J gene is TRBJ1-1, the V gene TRBV10-3; D gene ambiguous. Trimming stripped 4 bases from V and 3 bases from J, with 9 bases between. The CDR3 spans 13 residues. The germline V gene has CDR1 ENHRY and CDR2 SYGVKD. CDR3 coding DNA: TGTGCCATCAGTGTCTTTAAGGACACTGAAGCTTTCTTT. Protein: CAISVFKDTEAFF.

CDR3 nucleotide sequence: TGTGCCAGCAAAAGCTGGACACTTTCCTACGAGCAGTACTTC. It yields the protein CASKSWTLSYEQYF. This sequence joins TRBV7-8 and TRBJ2-7; D perhaps matches TRBD1 (5 bases). V was clipped by 7 bases and J by 1 base, with 14 bases between them. The germline CDR1 and CDR2 sequences are SGHVS and FQNEAQ. The CDR3 contains 14 residues. The entire variable domain, with the rest obtained from reference TRBV7-8 and TRBJ2-7, is as follows: GAGVSQSPRYKVAKRGQDVALRCDPISGHVSLFWYQQALGQGPEFLTYFQNEAQLDKSGLPSDRFFAERPEGSVSTLKIQRTQQEDSAVYLCASKSWTLSYEQYFGPGTRLTVT.

The chain is built from TRBV28 and TRBJ1-4, with D hard to call. The CDR3 length is 16 residues. Germline values: CDR1 MDHEN, CDR2 SYDVKM. Deletions cut 3 bases from V and 4 bases from J, with 15 bases between. The chain's CDR3 is CASSFIRVENNEKLFF. In DNA form, the CDR3 reads TGTGCCAGCAGTTTTATCCGGGTGGAAAATAATGAAAAACTGTTTTTT.

This clone was seen a single time. The CDR3 loop reads CASSPPPAGGYYEQYF. In DNA form, the CDR3 reads TGTGCCAGCAGTCCCCCGCCGGCGGGGGGGTACTACGAGCAGTACTTC. This sequence joins TRBV28 and TRBJ2-7; TRBD2 matches at 9 bases. The CDR3 spans 16 residues. V lost 5 bases and J lost 3; bases outside the gene matches: 11. The germline gives CDR1 MDHEN, CDR2 SYDVKM.

For the CDR3, the DNA is TGTGCCAGCAGCTTTAGCGGGGGGAGCAATGAGCAGTTCTTC. This gives the protein CASSFSGGSNEQFF. V is TRBV7-2 and J is TRBJ2-1; 10 nucleotides align to TRBD2. Germline CDR1 reads SGHTA; CDR2 reads FQGNSA. The CDR3 is 14 residues long. Trimming at V came to 3 bases and at J to 6 bases, leaving 2 bases not matched to a gene.

V usage is TRBV5-1 and J usage is TRBJ2-1; 11 bases are a match to TRBD1. The V segment lost 4 bases and the J segment 4 bases; nucleotides outside the gene matches: 4. The CDR3 covers 15 residues. The germline V gene has CDR1 SGHRS and CDR2 YFSETQ. CDR3 nucleotide sequence: TGCGCCAGCAGCGCGGGGACAGGGGGATACAATGAGCAGTTCTTC. Protein: CASSAGTGGYNEQFF.

This clone was counted between two and nine times. The chain recombines TRBV7-2 with TRBJ1-2; D ambiguous. This CDR3 comprises 14 residues. Trimming pared 1 base from V and 1 base from J, leaving 7 bases between. Germline CDR1 is SGHTA and CDR2 is FQGNSA. The DNA of the CDR3 is TGTGCCAGCAGCTTAGGGGTCGATAACTATGGCTACACCTTC. Translating it yields CASSLGVDNYGYTF.

The J gene is TRBJ1-5, the V gene TRBV2, with D possibly TRBD1 on 5 matching bases. CDR3 length: 16 amino acids. The germline gives CDR1 SNHLY, CDR2 FYNNEI. Trimming took off 5 bases at V and 1 base at J, with 15 bases between the two ends. CDR3 protein: CASSFWGDESNQPQHF. Written as DNA, the CDR3 is TGTGCCAGCAGTTTTTGGGGGGATGAAAGCAATCAGCCCCAGCATTTT. The whole variable domain, filled in from reference TRBV2 and TRBJ1-5, reads EPEVTQTPSHQVTQMGQEVILRCVPISNHLYFYWYRQILGQKVEFLVSFYNNEISEKSEIFDDQFSVERPDGSNFTLKIRSTKLEDSAMYFCASSFWGDESNQPQHFGDGTRLSIL.